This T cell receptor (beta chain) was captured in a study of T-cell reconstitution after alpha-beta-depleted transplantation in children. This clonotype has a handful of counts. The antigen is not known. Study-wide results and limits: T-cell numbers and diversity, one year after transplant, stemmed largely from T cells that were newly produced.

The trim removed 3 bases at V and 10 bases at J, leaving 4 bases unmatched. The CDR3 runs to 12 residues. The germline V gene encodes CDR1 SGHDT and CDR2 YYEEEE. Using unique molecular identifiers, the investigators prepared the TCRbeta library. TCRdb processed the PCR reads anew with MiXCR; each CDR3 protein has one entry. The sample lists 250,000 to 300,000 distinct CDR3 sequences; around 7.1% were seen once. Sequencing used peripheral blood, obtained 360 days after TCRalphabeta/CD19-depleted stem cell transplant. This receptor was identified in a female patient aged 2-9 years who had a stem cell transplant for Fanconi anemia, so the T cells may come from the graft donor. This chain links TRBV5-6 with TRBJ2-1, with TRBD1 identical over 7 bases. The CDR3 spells CASSSWDREQFF. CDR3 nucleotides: TGTGCCAGCAGCTCCTGGGACAGAGAGCAGTTCTTC.